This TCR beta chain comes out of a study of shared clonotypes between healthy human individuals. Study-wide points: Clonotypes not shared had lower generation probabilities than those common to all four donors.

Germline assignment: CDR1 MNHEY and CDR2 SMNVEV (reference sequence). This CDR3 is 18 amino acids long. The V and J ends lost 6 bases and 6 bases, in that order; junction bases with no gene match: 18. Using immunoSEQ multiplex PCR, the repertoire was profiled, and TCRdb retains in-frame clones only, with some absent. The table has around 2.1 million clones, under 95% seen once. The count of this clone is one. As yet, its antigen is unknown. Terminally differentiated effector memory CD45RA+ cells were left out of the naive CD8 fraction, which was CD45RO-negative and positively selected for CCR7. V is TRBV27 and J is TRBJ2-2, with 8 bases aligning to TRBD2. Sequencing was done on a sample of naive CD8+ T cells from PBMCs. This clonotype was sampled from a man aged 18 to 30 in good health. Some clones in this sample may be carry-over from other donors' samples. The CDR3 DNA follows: TGTGCCAGCAGCCCACGGGGAGGGACTAGTCGATTCGCCGGGGAGCTGTTTTTT. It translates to CASSPRGGTSRFAGELFF.